The 30 T cell receptor beta chains reported below all come from one sample, sequenced in a study of CD4 T cells in relation to SARS-CoV-2 and coronaviruses. Sequenced by immunoSEQ multiplex PCR; TCRdb stores in-frame clones only, minus some. Here the sample spans about 59,000 clones, just over 85% being singletons. Unexposed donor CD4+ T cells date from about 2010-2018, before the COVID-19 pandemic. The sample taken for sequencing was memory CD4+ T cells from PBMCs. These receptors all stem from a human donor in good health.

J is TRBJ2-1 and V is TRBV21-1; whether TRBD2, the table's D call, matches the DNA was not checked. TRBV21-1 is a listed pseudogene. CDR3 length: 16 amino acids. Written as DNA, the CDR3 is TGTGCCAGCAGCGCGCTAGCGGGAGGGCCCGACAATGAGCAGTTCTTC. It codes for CASSALAGGPDNEQFF.

The chain uses TRBV5-4 and TRBJ2-3; TRBD2 aligns across 7 bases. Germline values: CDR1 SGHNT, CDR2 YYREEE (reference sequence). V gave up 2 bases and J gave up 6 bases; unmatched junction bases: 6. The CDR3 loop spans 14 amino acids. The CDR3 sequence: CASSFSGRWDTQYF. CDR3 coding DNA: TGTGCCAGCAGCTTCTCCGGGAGGTGGGATACGCAGTATTTT.

The chain links TRBV3-1 (or the pseudogene TRBV3-2) to TRBJ2-4; D might be TRBD1 or TRBD2, each matching 5 bases. V was clipped by 2 bases and J by 6 bases, with 14 bases between them. Germline assignment: CDR1 LGHDT and CDR2 YNNKEL (reference sequence). There are 15 residues in the CDR3. The CDR3 bases are TGTGCCAGCAGCCAAAGTTCAGCCGGGGCAAACATTCAGTACTTC. Encoded protein: CASSQSSAGANIQYF.

This sequence joins TRBV7-3 and TRBJ1-2; D is unclear. CDR1 is SGHTA, CDR2 FQGTGA, per germline. The ends were cut back, 2 bases at V and 2 bases at J, with 9 bases in the middle. This CDR3 has 14 residues. The CDR3 protein is CASSLGPSNYGYTF. CDR3 in DNA: TGTGCCAGCAGCTTAGGCCCCTCCAACTATGGCTACACCTTC. Full variable domain (outside the CDR3, taken from reference TRBV7-3 and TRBJ1-2): GAGVSQTPSNKVTEKGKYVELRCDPISGHTALYWYRQSLGQGPEFLIYFQGTGAADDSGLPNDRFFAVRPEGSVSTLKIQRTERGDSAVYLCASSLGPSNYGYTFGSGTRLTVV.

The chain has TRBV4-2 and TRBJ2-6; 11 nucleotides match TRBD2. V gave up 3 bases and J gave up 3 bases; unmatched junction bases: 13. This CDR3 region has 20 residues. From germline, CDR1 is LGHNA and CDR2 YNFKEQ. CDR3 region: CASSHAIAGGLSSGANVLTF. CDR3 nucleotide sequence: TGTGCCAGCAGCCACGCAATAGCGGGAGGGCTTTCGAGTGGGGCCAACGTCCTGACTTTC.

The V and J genes are TRBV28 and TRBJ2-7, with TRBD1 identical over 12 bases. This CDR3 comprises 14 residues. V lost 6 bases and J lost 7; bases outside the gene matches: 7. CDR1 and CDR2 (germline): MDHEN, SYDVKM. The chain's CDR3 is CASSVGQGAREQYF. DNA for the CDR3: TGTGCCAGCAGCGTGGGACAGGGGGCGCGGGAGCAGTACTTC.

The V gene is TRBV5-6, the J gene TRBJ2-5; 7 bases line up with TRBD2. CDR1 and CDR2 from the germline V gene are SGHDT and YYEEEE. Germline trimming cut 4 bases from V and 5 bases from J; bases unmatched to any gene: 11. CDR3 length: 15 residues. The CDR3 nucleotides are TGTGCCAGCAGCATGGGGGGGAGGGTTCGGGAGACCCAGTACTTC. Its protein is CASSMGGRVRETQYF. Together with reference TRBV5-6 and TRBJ2-5, the CDR3 gives the full variable domain: DAGVTQSPTHLIKTRGQQVTLRCSPKSGHDTVSWYQQALGQGPQFIFQYYEEEERQRGNFPDRFSGHQFPNYSSELNVNALLLGDSALYLCASSMGGRVRETQYFGPGTRLLVL.

This clone was observed a few times. The gene calls are TRBV7-3 and TRBJ1-1; a weak D match, TRBD1 (5 bases). The CDR3 runs to 13 residues. In germline, CDR1 is SGHTA, CDR2 FQGTGA. V lost 3 bases and J 6 bases, leaving 11 bases between the germline ends. CDR3: CASSFGGGSEAFF. The CDR3 nucleotides read TGTGCCAGCAGCTTTGGCGGGGGGTCTGAAGCTTTCTTT.

The chain recombines TRBV27 with TRBJ1-2; TRBD1 agrees at 9 bases. The CDR3 is made up of 15 amino acids. V dropped 5 bases and J dropped 2; count of bases not matched to a gene: 6. The V gene's germline CDR1 is MNHEY and CDR2 SMNVEV (reference sequence). DNA of the CDR3: TGTGCCAGCAGTCAAAAGGGACAGGGAAACTATGGCTACACCTTC. It is translated as CASSQKGQGNYGYTF.

This clone was picked up one time. The gene calls are TRBV5-1 and TRBJ1-6; a weak D match, TRBD1 (6 bases). This CDR3 comprises 14 residues. Germline values: CDR1 SGHRS, CDR2 YFSETQ. V gave up 0 bases and J gave up 7 bases, with 8 bases separating them. CDR3 bases: TGCGCCAGCAGCTTGGCAGGGGCCAATTCACCCCTCCACTTT. It specifies CASSLAGANSPLHF.

The chain employs TRBV9 and TRBJ1-5, with 7 bases identical to TRBD1. CDR3 length: 15 residues. The ends lost 4 bases at V and 3 bases at J; junction bases unmatched: 7. The V gene's germline CDR1 is SGDLS and CDR2 YYNGEE. The CDR3 bases are TGTGCCAGCAGCCGGACAGGAGATTTCAATCAGCCCCAGCATTTT. Translation gives CASSRTGDFNQPQHF.

The chain links TRBV3-1 (or the pseudogene TRBV3-2) to TRBJ2-1, with D hard to call. This CDR3 comprises 13 residues. V shed 4 bases and J shed 4 bases, with 8 bases lying between them. Germline V lookup: CDR1 LGHDT, CDR2 YNNKEL (reference sequence). Written as DNA, the CDR3 is TGTGCCAGCAGCCTCGTGAGTTACAATGAGCAGTTCTTC. The encoded protein is CASSLVSYNEQFF.

The chain carries TRBV11-2 and TRBJ2-1; unclear D gene. Looked up from germline, CDR1 is SGHAT and CDR2 is FQNNGV. V was cut by 7 bases and J by 4 bases, with 17 bases left in between. The CDR3 has 15 amino acids. The CDR3 spells CASTRQRVSYNEQFF. The CDR3 DNA reads as TGTGCCAGCACCCGACAACGGGTCTCGTACAATGAGCAGTTCTTC. The full variable domain, completed using reference TRBV11-2 and TRBJ2-1, is EAGVAQSPRYKIIEKRQSVAFWCNPISGHATLYWYQQILGQGPKLLIQFQNNGVVDDSQLPKDRFSAERLKGVDSTLKIQPAKLEDSAVYLCASTRQRVSYNEQFFGPGTRLTVL.

The genes are TRBV29-1 and TRBJ2-1; 9 nucleotides agree with TRBD2. Germline-derived CDR1 and CDR2 are SQVTM and ANQGSEA. The V segment lost 4 bases and the J segment 6 bases; nucleotides outside the gene matches: 10. CDR3 length: 15 amino acids. CDR3 sequence (DNA): TGCAGCGTTGTGCGGGCGGGAGGGCCGTCCAATGAGCAGTTCTTC. Translating gives CSVVRAGGPSNEQFF.

The V call is TRBV19, the J call TRBJ1-5, with D uncertain. CDR1 and CDR2 from the germline V gene are LNHDA and SQIVND (reference sequence). Trimming shortened V by 3 bases and J by 0 bases, and 12 bases separated the two germline ends. CDR3 length: 16 amino acids. The CDR3 here is CASSIEGLNSNQPQHF. For the CDR3, the DNA is TGTGCCAGTAGTATCGAAGGGTTGAATAGCAATCAGCCCCAGCATTTT.

The chain couples TRBV9 to TRBJ2-4; TRBD2 might be the D (6 bases). In germline, CDR1 is SGDLS, CDR2 YYNGEE. V was clipped by 4 bases and J by 6 bases, with 14 bases between them. The CDR3 consists of 14 residues. This CDR3 is CASSPRLERNIQYF. The CDR3 DNA is TGTGCCAGCAGCCCCCGACTAGAGAGAAACATTCAGTACTTC.

The chain uses TRBV10-2 and TRBJ2-7, with a possible D match to TRBD1 (5 bases). Germline CDR1 reads WSHSY; CDR2 reads SAAADI. V was shortened by 9 bases and J by 4 bases, with 13 bases between the two germline ends. This CDR3 spans 12 amino acids. CDR3 region: CASRMGPYEQYF. CDR3 bases: TGCGCCAGTCGGATGGGGCCGTACGAGCAGTACTTC.

V usage is TRBV9 and J usage is TRBJ1-5, with D possibly TRBD1 on 6 matching bases. V lost 0 bases and J 2 bases, leaving 12 bases between the germline ends. The CDR3 covers 16 residues. Germline-derived CDR1 and CDR2 are SGDLS and YYNGEE. CDR3 nucleotides: TGTGCCAGCAGCGTAGGGGCAGGGGCGGGCAATCAGCCCCAGCATTTT. It yields the protein CASSVGAGAGNQPQHF.

This clone was seen once. This chain links TRBV12-3 or TRBV12-4 with TRBJ2-3; D is unresolved. The CDR3 is 12 residues long. Trimming pared 5 bases from V and 0 bases from J, leaving 3 bases between. The CDR3 is CASSASTDTQYF. In DNA, the CDR3 is TGTGCCAGCAGTGCTAGCACAGATACGCAGTATTTT.

V and J are TRBV7-9 and TRBJ2-5, with TRBD1 matching 11 bases. The CDR3 runs to 17 residues. CDR1 SEHNR and CDR2 FQNEAQ come from the germline V gene (reference sequence). V shed 4 bases, J shed 1 base, and the junction held 8 bases outside the gene matches. The chain's CDR3 is CASSYFRTGGLQETQYF. The CDR3 region has the DNA TGTGCCAGCAGCTATTTTAGGACAGGGGGCCTCCAAGAGACCCAGTACTTC.

The J gene is TRBJ1-2, the V gene TRBV2, with TRBD1 matching over 9 bases. CDR3 length: 15 residues. Losses at the gene ends were 8 bases for V and 2 bases for J; bases not matched to a gene: 9. CDR1 and CDR2 (germline): SNHLY, FYNNEI. For the CDR3, the DNA is TGTGCCAGCCTTAACCCCGGGACAGGGAACTATGGCTACACCTTC. This sequence encodes CASLNPGTGNYGYTF.

The J gene is TRBJ2-1, the V gene TRBV10-3, with D maybe TRBD2 (6 bases). Trimming left V 6 bases short and J 13 bases short, with 16 bases between. This CDR3 comprises 12 residues. Germline-derived CDR1 and CDR2 are ENHRY and SYGVKD. For the CDR3, the DNA is TGTGCCATCAGGGTGGGGCAAGGGACTCAGTTCTTC. It translates to CAIRVGQGTQFF.

This clone was seen a single time. The rearrangement uses TRBV6-4 and TRBJ1-3; no firm D call. The CDR3 covers 14 residues. V lost 0 bases and J 7 bases, leaving 10 bases between the germline ends. Germline loops: CDR1 MRHNA, CDR2 SNTAGT. CDR3 amino acids: CASSDSILVNTIYF. As DNA, the CDR3 is TGTGCCAGCAGTGACTCGATCCTGGTTAACACCATATATTTT.

The chain carries TRBV19 and TRBJ2-1; TRBD2 matches at 9 bases. The V gene's germline CDR1 is LNHDA and CDR2 SQIVND (reference sequence). Trimming took 4 bases from V and 9 from J; bases not matched to a gene: 13. The CDR3 is made up of 16 amino acids. The CDR3: CASSTRTVAGVGEQFF. The CDR3 nucleotides read TGTGCCAGTAGTACAAGGACGGTAGCGGGAGTGGGTGAGCAGTTCTTC. The full variable domain, completed using reference TRBV19 and TRBJ2-1, is DGGITQSPKYLFRKEGQNVTLSCEQNLNHDAMYWYRQDPGQGLRLIYYSQIVNDFQKGDIAEGYSVSREKKESFPLTVTSAQKNPTAFYLCASSTRTVAGVGEQFFGPGTRLTVL.

This clone has a single count. The chain links TRBV7-9 to TRBJ1-5; D is unresolved. The CDR3 consists of 15 residues. Germline V lookup: CDR1 SEHNR, CDR2 FQNEAQ (reference sequence). Trimming removed 6 bases at V and 3 bases at J, with 15 bases between. CDR3 amino acids: CASRKSFPPNQPQHF. The CDR3 nucleotides read TGTGCCAGCAGGAAGTCTTTCCCCCCCAATCAGCCCCAGCATTTT.

This clone was found once. This chain links TRBV14 with TRBJ2-5; maybe TRBD2 (7 bases). Trimming took 1 base from V and 4 from J, leaving 13 bases between them. The CDR3 contains 15 residues. The germline V gene encodes CDR1 SGHDN and CDR2 FVKESK. DNA for the CDR3: TGTGCCAGCAGCCAAGGTTCGGGGGGCACAGAGACCCAGTACTTC. Translated, it gives CASSQGSGGTETQYF.

The genes are TRBV19 and TRBJ2-1; 16 nucleotides line up with TRBD2. The CDR3 totals 17 residues. V lost 4 bases and J lost 9; bases outside the gene matches: 9. Germline V gene data show CDR1 as LNHDA and CDR2 as SQIVND (reference sequence). In DNA form, the CDR3 reads TGTGCCAGTAGTAGTGGTTTGGGACTAGCGGGAGGGATTGAGCAGTTCTTC. This translates into CASSSGLGLAGGIEQFF.

DNA of the CDR3: TGTGCCAGCAGCTTGTCTAGCGGGAGCCACAATGAGCAGTTCTTC. Its translation is CASSLSSGSHNEQFF. V gene TRBV5-4 combines with J gene TRBJ2-1; 10 bases line up with TRBD2. The CDR3 runs 15 residues. After removal of 1 base from V and 5 bases from J, the junction contained 3 bases not matched to a gene. Germline V gene lookup returns CDR1 SGHNT and CDR2 YYREEE (reference sequence).

The chain links TRBV14 to TRBJ1-2; D unresolved. CDR1 SGHDN and CDR2 FVKESK come from the germline V gene. This CDR3 contains 13 residues. Trimming stripped 1 base from V and 5 bases from J, with 8 bases between. As DNA, the CDR3 is TGTGCCAGCAGCCAAGGGAGGCGATATGGCTACACCTTC. Encoded protein: CASSQGRRYGYTF.

This rearrangement joins TRBV2 to TRBJ1-5; unclear D gene. The CDR3 sequence is 14 residues long. The V end was cut by 4 bases, the J end by 7 bases, with 14 bases between. From germline, CDR1 is SNHLY and CDR2 FYNNEI. The CDR3, as DNA: TGTGCCAGCAGTGGGGAAAGGATACTACAGCCCCAGCATTTT. It encodes CASSGERILQPQHF. The full variable domain, its missing parts supplied by reference TRBV2 and TRBJ1-5, is EPEVTQTPSHQVTQMGQEVILRCVPISNHLYFYWYRQILGQKVEFLVSFYNNEISEKSEIFDDQFSVERPDGSNFTLKIRSTKLEDSAMYFCASSGERILQPQHFGDGTRLSIL.